This passage covers 30 T cell receptor beta chains from one sample sequenced in a study of blood T cell repertoires in COVID-19. Method: immunoSEQ multiplex PCR; TCRdb's copy keeps in-frame clones and lacks some. The table lists 30,000 to 40,000 clones, about 86% of them singletons. The sequencing input was peripheral blood. The receptors originated from an elderly woman with active or convalescent COVID-19.

The J gene is TRBJ1-5, the V gene TRBV19; D perhaps matches TRBD1 (6 bases). Trimming stripped 7 bases from V and 4 bases from J, with 20 bases between. Germline V gene data show CDR1 as LNHDA and CDR2 as SQIVND (reference sequence). The CDR3 totals 16 residues. CDR3 amino acids: CASNQPPGTRNQPQHF. CDR3 sequence (DNA): TGTGCCAGTAATCAACCCCCCGGGACACGTAATCAGCCCCAGCATTTT.

This clone appeared a single time. The J gene is TRBJ2-7, the V gene TRBV29-1, with TRBD2 as a possible D gene (6 bases). V was clipped by 4 bases and J by 3 bases, with 13 bases between them. CDR3 length: 13 residues. Germline-derived CDR1 and CDR2 are SQVTM and ANQGSEA. The CDR3 DNA reads TGCAGCGTTGGGCGAGGGGAGGACTACGAGCAGTACTTC. It specifies CSVGRGEDYEQYF.

V gene TRBV7-4 combines with J gene TRBJ1-3; D gene ambiguous. V dropped 1 base and J dropped 6 bases, with 13 bases sitting between them. The length of the CDR3 is 15 residues. Looked up from germline, CDR1 is SGHVT and CDR2 is SQSDAQ. CDR3: CASSLVQVQPNTIYF. As DNA, the CDR3 is TGTGCCAGCAGCTTAGTCCAGGTTCAACCAAACACCATATATTTT.

The chain has TRBV6-2 or TRBV6-3 and TRBJ1-1; 8 bases fit TRBD1. The CDR3 contains 13 residues. The V gene's germline CDR1 is MNHEY and CDR2 SVGEGT. V was pared by 6 bases and J by 3 bases, with 3 bases of the junction left unmatched. In DNA, the CDR3 is TGTGCCAGCAGCATGGACAGGGACACTGAAGCTTTCTTT. Its protein is CASSMDRDTEAFF.

The chain has TRBV5-1 and TRBJ2-3; 10 bases fit TRBD2. The CDR3 runs to 19 residues. V gave up 0 bases and J gave up 2 bases; unmatched junction bases: 12. Per germline, CDR1 SGHRS and CDR2 YFSETQ. The CDR3 protein is CASSLGSSGGAGVTDTQYF. Written as DNA, the CDR3 is TGCGCCAGCAGCTTGGGATCGAGCGGGGGGGCCGGGGTCACAGATACGCAGTATTTT.

This clone was observed once. The J gene is TRBJ1-2, the V gene TRBV18; 9 nucleotides agree with TRBD1. V lost 4 bases, J lost 13 bases, and 10 bases stayed unmatched. This CDR3 is built from 13 residues. Looked up from germline, CDR1 is KGHSH and CDR2 is LQKENI. The CDR3 bases are TGTGCCAGCTCACTTGGACAGGGGTCCTGGGGCACCTTC. Its protein product is CASSLGQGSWGTF.

The chain has TRBV5-1 and TRBJ2-6, with 7 positions matching TRBD2. CDR1 is SGHRS, CDR2 YFSETQ, per germline. This CDR3 spans 16 amino acids. V shed 0 bases, J shed 2 bases, and the junction held 2 bases outside the gene matches. The CDR3 nucleotides are TGCGCCAGCAGCTTGGTAGCGGGCGCTGGGGCCAACGTCCTGACTTTC. This sequence encodes CASSLVAGAGANVLTF.

V is TRBV2 and J is TRBJ1-5, with TRBD1 matching over 8 bases. In germline, CDR1 is SNHLY, CDR2 FYNNEI. The CDR3 has 14 amino acids. Losses at the gene ends were 7 bases for V and 2 bases for J; bases not matched to a gene: 4. CDR3 in DNA: TGTGCCAGCATTGGACAGGGAGGCAATCAGCCCCAGCATTTT. Its protein is CASIGQGGNQPQHF.

The rearrangement links TRBV5-1 to TRBJ2-3, with 11 bases matching TRBD2. The J segment lost 1 base and the V segment lost 0 bases, leaving 4 bases of the junction unmatched. This CDR3 contains 17 residues. CDR1 and CDR2 (germline): SGHRS, YFSETQ. CDR3 protein: CASSLATTSGGTDTQYF. CDR3 nucleotides: TGCGCCAGCAGCTTGGCCACGACTAGCGGGGGCACAGATACGCAGTATTTT.

V and J are TRBV5-4 and TRBJ1-2, with a possible D match to TRBD1 (5 bases). CDR1 is SGHNT, CDR2 YYREEE, per germline (reference sequence). The CDR3 has 12 residues. The V end was cut by 1 base, the J end by 9 bases, with 10 bases between. In DNA form, the CDR3 reads TGTGCCAGCAGCTTGAGGGGTAGCAGCTACACCTTC. This encodes CASSLRGSSYTF.

The gene calls are TRBV9 and TRBJ2-1, with 11 bases aligning to TRBD2. The ends lost 0 bases at V and 4 bases at J; junction bases unmatched: 12. The length of the CDR3 is 19 residues. The germline CDR1 and CDR2 sequences are SGDLS and YYNGEE. The CDR3 DNA is TGTGCCAGCAGCGTAGCGGGTGGTAGCGGGAGGGCCAGGTACAATGAGCAGTTCTTC. It translates to CASSVAGGSGRARYNEQFF.

The chain has TRBV11-2 and TRBJ2-7, with 8 bases that match TRBD2. Germline lookup yields CDR1 SGHAT and CDR2 FQNNGV. The length of the CDR3 is 15 residues. V dropped 6 bases and J dropped 6; count of bases not matched to a gene: 13. In nucleotides, the CDR3 is TGTGCCAGCAGGCAACCGGGGGGGCGCTCAACCGAGCAGTACTTC. This sequence encodes CASRQPGGRSTEQYF.

The chain recombines TRBV20-1 with TRBJ1-1; TRBD1 aligns across 9 bases. Germline CDR1 reads DFQATT; CDR2 reads SNEGSKA (reference sequence). This CDR3 region has 11 residues. The ends lost 4 bases at V and 11 bases at J; junction bases unmatched: 5. Here the CDR3 DNA reads TGCAGTGCTACACAGGGGGCGAGCGCTTTCTTT. It translates to CSATQGASAFF.

The CDR3 region has the DNA TGTGCCAGCAGTGAGGCAGGGTATGGCTACACCTTC. It translates to CASSEAGYGYTF. The gene calls are TRBV2 and TRBJ1-2; D may be TRBD1 (5 bases). The CDR3 totals 12 residues. Trimming pared 3 bases from V and 5 bases from J, leaving 7 bases between. Germline V lookup: CDR1 SNHLY, CDR2 FYNNEI.

This clone was detected once. V gene TRBV19 combines with J gene TRBJ1-5; D perhaps matches TRBD1 (6 bases). There are 16 residues in the CDR3. Germline CDR1 LNHDA, CDR2 SQIVND (reference sequence). Trimming cost V 4 bases and J 5 bases, with 18 bases left between them. The CDR3 loop is CASSNAQQGYHQPQHF. CDR3 bases: TGTGCCAGTAGTAACGCCCAACAGGGTTATCATCAGCCCCAGCATTTT.

The chain has TRBV28 and TRBJ1-2, with no clear D. Trimming cost V 2 bases and J 8 bases, with 15 bases left between them. Germline-derived CDR1 and CDR2 are MDHEN and SYDVKM. There are 14 residues in the CDR3. The CDR3 coding sequence is TGTGCCAGCAGTTTAGTGGTCCCTAGGGAGGGCTACACCTTC. It codes for CASSLVVPREGYTF.

The chain couples TRBV4-1 to TRBJ1-4, with D uncertain. V dropped 2 bases and J dropped 7 bases, with 11 bases sitting between them. CDR1 is MGHRA, CDR2 YSYEKL, per germline. CDR3 length equals 14 residues. CDR3 DNA sequence: TGCGCCAGCAGCCAACACCGGCCGGGTGAAAAACTGTTTTTT. Protein product: CASSQHRPGEKLFF.

On this clone itself: One junction end does not reproduce the germline sequence, and a read error may be involved. The chain carries TRBV5-5 and TRBJ1-5, with 7 nucleotides matching TRBD1. Germline-derived CDR1 and CDR2 are SGHKS and YYEKEE (reference sequence). CDR3 length equals 14 residues. CDR3 sequence (DNA): TGTGCCAGCAGCTTGGCCGGGACAGCTCAGTCCCAGCATTTT. It translates to CASSLAGTAQSQHF.

The genes are TRBV30 and TRBJ1-6, with TRBD1 identical over 7 bases. V dropped 4 bases and J dropped 4; count of bases not matched to a gene: 4. The CDR3 is 14 residues long. The germline V gene encodes CDR1 GTSNPN and CDR2 SVGIG (reference sequence). CDR3 coding DNA: TGTGCCTGGACTCGGACAGGATATAATTCACCCCTCCACTTT. This gives the protein CAWTRTGYNSPLHF.

In its sample, this clone was seen a few times. The chain has TRBV6-4 and TRBJ1-4; D may be TRBD1 (6 bases). Trimming removed 11 bases from V and 0 bases from J, with 10 bases in between. There are 13 residues in the CDR3. The germline gives CDR1 MRHNA, CDR2 SNTAGT. The CDR3 loop reads CAGQGSTNEKLFF. For the CDR3, the DNA is TGTGCCGGCCAGGGGTCAACTAATGAAAAACTGTTTTTT.

V and J are TRBV3-1 (or the pseudogene TRBV3-2) and TRBJ2-2; unclear D gene. V was shortened by 0 bases and J by 1 base, with 3 bases between the two germline ends. The CDR3 spans 14 residues. The V gene's germline CDR1 is LGHDT and CDR2 YNNKEL (reference sequence). The CDR3 here is CASSQDQNTGELFF. The CDR3, as DNA: TGTGCCAGCAGCCAAGATCAGAACACCGGGGAGCTGTTTTTT.

The rearrangement joins TRBV2 to TRBJ1-6, with 7 bases that match TRBD1. There are 17 residues in the CDR3. CDR1 and CDR2 from the germline V gene are SNHLY and FYNNEI. V lost 6 bases to trimming and J lost 7 bases; unmatched junction nucleotides: 15. The CDR3 bases are TGTGCCAGCAGCCTCGAACTGGGACAGCGAACCAATTCACCCCTCCACTTT. This gives the protein CASSLELGQRTNSPLHF.

V and J are TRBV7-2 and TRBJ2-1, with D tentatively TRBD1 (6 bases). In germline, CDR1 is SGHTA, CDR2 FQGNSA. The CDR3 spans 15 residues. V was trimmed by 5 bases and J by 4 bases, leaving 15 bases between them. The CDR3 is CASSPSRGEYNEQFF. The CDR3, as DNA: TGTGCCAGCAGCCCAAGCAGGGGAGAGTACAATGAGCAGTTCTTC.

The V and J genes are TRBV7-2 and TRBJ2-7; 15 nucleotides match TRBD2. This CDR3 region has 14 residues. From germline, CDR1 is SGHTA and CDR2 FQGNSA. After removal of 4 bases from V and 7 bases from J, the junction contained 2 bases not matched to a gene. CDR3 loop: CASSWGLAGGEQYF. CDR3 sequence (DNA): TGTGCCAGCAGCTGGGGACTAGCGGGAGGAGAGCAGTACTTC.

This chain joins TRBV30 and TRBJ1-6; perhaps TRBD1 as D (6 bases). The CDR3 sequence is 11 residues long. Germline CDR1 is GTSNPN and CDR2 is SVGIG (reference sequence). V lost 2 bases and J 14 bases, leaving 10 bases between the germline ends. CDR3 nucleotide sequence: TGTGCCTGGAGTAAAACAGGGTCCCTCCACTTT. Its protein is CAWSKTGSLHF.

This chain connects TRBV7-9 to TRBJ2-7; 10 bases map to TRBD2. The ends lost 5 bases at V and 6 bases at J; junction bases unmatched: 13. The germline gives CDR1 SEHNR, CDR2 FQNEAQ (reference sequence). This CDR3 spans 16 amino acids. The CDR3 DNA follows: TGTGCCAGCAGCCACCAGCTCTCTAGCGGGAGCTCCGAGCAGTACTTC. It translates to CASSHQLSSGSSEQYF.

The chain employs TRBV2 and TRBJ1-6; TRBD1 agrees at 7 bases. CDR1 is SNHLY, CDR2 FYNNEI, per germline. The CDR3 is 13 residues long. J was trimmed by 10 bases and V by 11 bases; bases with no gene match: 11. In nucleotides, the CDR3 is TGTGCCTTCTCCCGGGACAGAAAATCACCCCTCCACTTT. The encoded protein is CAFSRDRKSPLHF. Supplemented by reference TRBV2 and TRBJ1-6, the full variable domain reads EPEVTQTPSHQVTQMGQEVILRCVPISNHLYFYWYRQILGQKVEFLVSFYNNEISEKSEIFDDQFSVERPDGSNFTLKIRSTKLEDSAMYFCAFSRDRKSPLHFGNGTRLTVT.

The chain has TRBV19 and TRBJ1-2; no clear D. V was cut by 5 bases and J by 3 bases, with 13 bases left in between. The germline V gene encodes CDR1 LNHDA and CDR2 SQIVND (reference sequence). This CDR3 spans 14 amino acids. The chain's CDR3 is CASSPPQRDYGYTF. The CDR3 DNA follows: TGTGCCAGTAGTCCCCCCCAGCGGGACTATGGCTACACCTTC. Full variable domain (outside the CDR3, taken from reference TRBV19 and TRBJ1-2): DGGITQSPKYLFRKEGQNVTLSCEQNLNHDAMYWYRQDPGQGLRLIYYSQIVNDFQKGDIAEGYSVSREKKESFPLTVTSAQKNPTAFYLCASSPPQRDYGYTFGSGTRLTVV.

V gene TRBV10-3 combines with J gene TRBJ2-1; D is perhaps TRBD1 (6 bases). CDR3 length: 11 amino acids. Germline V gene sequence: CDR1 ENHRY, CDR2 SYGVKD. V lost 6 bases and J 9 bases, leaving 9 bases between the germline ends. CDR3 amino acids: CAISTGSEQFF. The CDR3, as DNA: TGTGCCATCAGCACAGGGAGTGAGCAGTTCTTC.

The chain is built from TRBV9 and TRBJ1-2; 9 bases are a match to TRBD1. The CDR3 contains 15 residues. Trimming at V came to 1 base and at J to 4 bases, leaving 5 bases not matched to a gene. Germline V gene sequence: CDR1 SGDLS, CDR2 YYNGEE. The DNA for the CDR3 is TGTGCCAGCAGCGTAACAGGGGGCGCTGGCTATGGCTACACCTTC. Translating gives CASSVTGGAGYGYTF.